A single T cell receptor (beta chain) is shown here with its context. Sequenced by immunoSEQ multiplex PCR; TCRdb stores in-frame clones only, minus some. The sample has 95,000 to 130,000 clones, 75% to 95% seen once. This sample is drawn from a study of blood T cell repertoires in COVID-19. Germline loops: CDR1 MNHEY, CDR2 SVGAGI. The trim removed 2 bases at V and 6 bases at J, leaving 6 bases unmatched. The CDR3 has 14 residues. This receptor was identified in a human donor with active COVID-19. The donor label of this sample is uncertain. Sequenced sample: peripheral blood. V gene TRBV6-5 combines with J gene TRBJ1-2, with 7 bases matching TRBD1. CDR3 bases: TGTGCCAGCAGTTACACGGGACAGAGTAATGGCTACACCTTC. Translation gives CASSYTGQSNGYTF.